In this sample, the clone carrying this T cell receptor beta chain turned up a few times. Antigen specificity is unknown. These data are taken from a study of T cells after yellow fever vaccination. The overall study: Preparing low-cell-number fractions relied on SMART-Seq v4 Ultra Low Input. Study-level findings and limits: Peaking on day 5 versus 15, the secondary response was faster but weaker. The study re-detected most primary-vaccination clones after the booster (roughly 96% CD4, around 89% CD8).

TCRdb re-analysed the 5' RACE reads in MiXCR, keeping a single row per CDR3 protein. The data show 250,000 to 350,000 distinct CDR3 sequences, 3.5% to 4.5% seen once. The TCR sequence derives from a man between 18 and 29 years old who received the YFV17D yellow fever vaccine. The specimen was PBMCs, collected 15 days after the yellow fever booster vaccination.

The CDR3 DNA is TGTGCCAGCAGCTTAGACAATGGGAACACCATATATTTT. The encoded protein is CASSLDNGNTIYF. The chain carries TRBV7-9 and TRBJ1-3; D ambiguous. The CDR3 consists of 13 residues. The germline gives CDR1 SEHNR, CDR2 FQNEAQ (reference sequence). V lost 1 base and J 7 bases, leaving 8 bases between the germline ends.